This T cell receptor beta chain is drawn from a study of cytomegalovirus exposure and HLA in healthy donors. Study results and caveats: Association with HLA alleles at 0.05 false discovery rate was found for 15,000 to 20,000 TCR beta sequences in a later analysis. Some public TCRs appeared in many individuals, while most sequences were rare. V- and J-gene trimming in TCR beta was tied to a missense DCLRE1C variant by an analysis performed later.

A multiplex PCR was run with 60 Vbeta primers and 13 Jbeta primers. The authors' processing: In a later analysis, of about 80 million unique beta chains, roughly 10 million appeared in at least two donors. Data came from immunoSEQ multiplex PCR; TCRdb stores just in-frame clones and leaves some out. Clonal size and the V and J genes are those of that table, whereas D and trimming came from the DNA. The sample lists about 190,000 clones, around 83% occurring once. This CDR3 contains 14 residues. In germline, CDR1 is SGHAT, CDR2 FQDESV (reference sequence). Deletions cut 5 bases from V and 1 base from J, with 11 bases between. On this clone itself: The antigen is undetermined.

This sequence was found in a woman aged 45 to 65 in good health and CMV-seropositive. The sample taken for sequencing was PBMCs. The gene calls are TRBV11-1 and TRBJ1-1, with no clear D. For the CDR3, the DNA is TGTGCCAGCAGCCCCCAGGTGACGAACACTGAAGCTTTCTTT. This translates into CASSPQVTNTEAFF.